Below, 26 T cell receptor beta chains from the same sample are listed, as sequenced in a study of blood T cell repertoires in COVID-19 (dated by TCRdb to about 2020). Library construction relied on the immunoSEQ multiplex PCR assay. TCRdb retrieved this table from immuneACCESS and kept in-frame rearrangements only. Not all clones are present; in checked studies, unresolved V genes account for under half, and no reason is known for the remainder. Here the sample has fewer than 250,000 clones; around 90% occur a single time. The top ten clones comprise 5.5% to 6.5% of the sample. The sample consisted of peripheral blood. These receptors all come from a man in his sixties who had recovered from COVID-19.

The rearrangement joins TRBV18 to TRBJ2-5; 7 bases match TRBD1. J lost 2 bases, V lost 4 bases, and 4 bases had no gene match. Per the germline V gene, CDR1 is KGHSH and CDR2 is LQKENI. This CDR3 is 14 amino acids long. The CDR3 DNA reads TGTGCCAGCTCACTGGGACAGTCACAAGAGACCCAGTACTTC. Translation gives CASSLGQSQETQYF. Together with reference TRBV18 and TRBJ2-5, the CDR3 gives the full variable domain: NAGVMQNPRHLVRRRGQEARLRCSPMKGHSHVYWYRQLPEEGLKFMVYLQKENIIDESGMPKERFSAEFPKEGPSILRIQQVVRGDSAAYFCASSLGQSQETQYFGPGTRLLVL.

The chain has TRBV4-1 and TRBJ1-4, with 9 nucleotides matching TRBD1. Per the germline V gene, CDR1 is MGHRA and CDR2 is YSYEKL. Germline trimming cut 3 bases from V and 8 bases from J; bases unmatched to any gene: 10. The CDR3 spans 16 residues. In DNA, the CDR3 is TGCGCCAGCAGCCACACCCCGGGACAGGGAGAGGAAAAACTGTTTTTT. Protein sequence: CASSHTPGQGEEKLFF.

The chain combines TRBV7-9 with TRBJ2-3; 8 bases match TRBD1. V dropped 0 bases and J dropped 8; count of bases not matched to a gene: 16. From germline, CDR1 is SEHNR and CDR2 FQNEAQ (reference sequence). CDR3 size: 18 residues. DNA for the CDR3: TGTGCCAGCAGCTTAGCAGTTCAGGGCAGGGGGCCCGGTCGTACGCAGTATTTT. As protein: CASSLAVQGRGPGRTQYF.

The chain recombines TRBV5-1 with TRBJ2-1; 11 nucleotides agree with TRBD2. Germline CDR1 SGHRS, CDR2 YFSETQ. The CDR3 contains 15 residues. V lost 0 bases and J lost 8; bases outside the gene matches: 4. The CDR3 DNA reads TGCGCCAGCAGCTTGGTACTAGCGGGAGCGGATGAGCAGTTCTTC. Amino acid sequence: CASSLVLAGADEQFF.

The chain couples TRBV5-1 to TRBJ2-3; 8 bases agree with TRBD2. This CDR3 is built from 14 residues. The germline V gene has CDR1 SGHRS and CDR2 YFSETQ. Trimming removed 6 bases from V and 1 base from J; junction bases left unmatched: 4. The chain's CDR3 is CASISGGGTDTQYF. The DNA of the CDR3 is TGCGCCAGCATATCGGGAGGGGGCACAGATACGCAGTATTTT.

The chain has TRBV2 and TRBJ2-2; D gene uncertain. Between the trimmed V and J ends, which lost 3 bases and 6 bases, there was a span of 8 bases. This CDR3 has 13 residues. Germline V gene data show CDR1 as SNHLY and CDR2 as FYNNEI. This chain's CDR3 is CASSERRAGELFF. The CDR3 DNA reads as TGTGCCAGCAGTGAGAGGCGAGCCGGGGAGCTGTTTTTT.

CDR3 nucleotide sequence: TGCGCCAGCAGCCCGGAAGGACAGGGGATTTTGTCAGATACGCAGTATTTT. Translated: CASSPEGQGILSDTQYF. The rearrangement uses TRBV4-1 and TRBJ2-3, with 9 bases matching TRBD1. CDR1 and CDR2 (germline): MGHRA, YSYEKL. With 4 bases clipped from V and 4 bases from J, the junction kept 12 bases outside the gene matches. The CDR3 loop spans 17 amino acids.

As DNA, the CDR3 is TGCGCCAGCAGCTCGGACATCTACGAGCAGTACTTC. It is translated as CASSSDIYEQYF. J is TRBJ2-7 and V is TRBV5-1; D may be TRBD1 (5 bases). CDR3 length: 12 residues. V lost 3 bases to trimming and J lost 3 bases, with 7 bases between them. The germline gives CDR1 SGHRS, CDR2 YFSETQ.

The DNA of the CDR3 is TGTGCCACCTCACGCCCCAGGGGCCGCGGCACAGATACGCAGTATTTT. Residues: CATSRPRGRGTDTQYF. J is TRBJ2-3 and V is TRBV28, with D tentatively TRBD1 (6 bases). The ends were cut back, 10 bases at V and 1 base at J, with 21 bases in the middle. Germline V gene lookup returns CDR1 MDHEN and CDR2 SYDVKM. This CDR3 has 16 amino acids.

V is TRBV28 and J is TRBJ2-7, with a weak D call TRBD2 (6 bases). Germline V gene lookup returns CDR1 MDHEN and CDR2 SYDVKM. V dropped 1 base and J dropped 9 bases, with 19 bases sitting between them. The CDR3 has 15 amino acids. CDR3 DNA sequence: TGTGCCAGCAGTTTATTAACTAGCAAGGGAGGCGGGCAGTACTTC. Protein: CASSLLTSKGGGQYF.

This chain joins TRBV21-1 and TRBJ1-1; the table calls TRBD1, which could not be checked here. TRBV21-1 is reported as a pseudogene. The length of the CDR3 is 15 residues. The CDR3 DNA reads as TGTGCCAGCAGCAAAGTACACAGGGAGAGTACTGAAGCTTTCTTT. It is translated as CASSKVHRESTEAFF.

This rearrangement joins TRBV11-1 to TRBJ2-7; 8 bases align to TRBD1. V lost 5 bases and J lost 0; bases outside the gene matches: 6. Germline assignment: CDR1 SGHAT and CDR2 FQDESV (reference sequence). The CDR3 extends over 15 amino acids. The CDR3 reads CASSPTGVLSYEQYF. The CDR3 DNA reads as TGTGCCAGCAGCCCGACAGGGGTCCTCTCCTACGAGCAGTACTTC.

V is TRBV7-9 and J is TRBJ2-3, with TRBD2 matching over 7 bases. The CDR3 has 15 residues. V gave up 3 bases and J gave up 0 bases; unmatched junction bases: 3. Looked up from germline, CDR1 is SEHNR and CDR2 is FQNEAQ (reference sequence). In nucleotides, the CDR3 is TGTGCCAGCAGCTTCCCGGGGGGTAGCACAGATACGCAGTATTTT. It yields the protein CASSFPGGSTDTQYF.

The chain uses TRBV6-2 or TRBV6-3 and TRBJ2-3; 12 nucleotides agree with TRBD2. Germline CDR1 reads MNHEY; CDR2 reads SVGEGT. The CDR3 runs to 19 residues. The ends lost 0 bases at V and 4 bases at J; junction bases unmatched: 11. The chain's CDR3 is CASSYSRGVTSGRSDTQYF. In DNA form, the CDR3 reads TGTGCCAGCAGTTACTCCCGAGGAGTTACTAGCGGGAGGTCAGATACGCAGTATTTT.

This clone was counted between two and nine times. V gene TRBV20-1 combines with J gene TRBJ2-5; no clear D. Trimming removed 6 bases at V and 5 bases at J, with 7 bases between. Germline CDR1 reads DFQATT; CDR2 reads SNEGSKA (reference sequence). The CDR3 covers 10 residues. In nucleotides, the CDR3 is TGCAGTGCCGGTTATGAGACCCAGTACTTC. This gives the protein CSAGYETQYF.

The rearrangement links TRBV28 to TRBJ2-5; the D is unclear. Germline-derived CDR1 and CDR2 are MDHEN and SYDVKM. The CDR3 is made up of 13 amino acids. V dropped 6 bases and J dropped 2 bases, with 10 bases sitting between them. The CDR3 here is CASSPFLQETQYF. The CDR3 DNA follows: TGTGCCAGCAGCCCCTTTCTTCAAGAGACCCAGTACTTC.

This clone was detected a few times. The chain has TRBV27 and TRBJ1-2, with 7 nucleotides matching TRBD1. Trimming at V came to 8 bases and at J to 8 bases, leaving 14 bases not matched to a gene. Germline assignment: CDR1 MNHEY and CDR2 SMNVEV (reference sequence). The CDR3 extends over 14 amino acids. In nucleotides, the CDR3 is TGTGCCAGCCGCAAAGAGGTACAGGGGTACGGCTACACCTTC. Translation gives CASRKEVQGYGYTF.

V gene TRBV9 combines with J gene TRBJ2-1; D ambiguous. Trimming removed 3 bases at V and 7 bases at J, with 8 bases between. CDR3 length: 12 residues. From germline, CDR1 is SGDLS and CDR2 YYNGEE. The CDR3 loop is CASSGLVNEQFF. CDR3 DNA sequence: TGTGCCAGCAGCGGATTAGTTAATGAGCAGTTCTTC. Full variable domain (missing parts from reference TRBV9 and TRBJ2-1): DSGVTQTPKHLITATGQRVTLRCSPRSGDLSVYWYQQSLDQGLQFLIQYYNGEERAKGNILERFSAQQFPDLHSELNLSSLELGDSALYFCASSGLVNEQFFGPGTRLTVL.

The rearrangement links TRBV19 to TRBJ2-7; maybe TRBD1 (6 bases). V lost 6 bases to trimming and J lost 3 bases, with 15 bases between them. The CDR3 sequence is 14 residues long. The germline V gene encodes CDR1 LNHDA and CDR2 SQIVND (reference sequence). CDR3 DNA sequence: TGTGCCAGTAGCATGGAAAGGGGGTTCTACGAGCAGTACTTC. It translates to CASSMERGFYEQYF.

The chain joins TRBV27 to TRBJ2-1; D may be TRBD1 (7 bases). The CDR3 has 15 residues. V was cut by 6 bases and J by 3 bases, with 15 bases left in between. Germline V lookup: CDR1 MNHEY, CDR2 SMNVEV (reference sequence). This CDR3 reads CASSSRGERYNEQFF. CDR3 coding DNA: TGTGCCAGCAGCTCCAGGGGGGAACGCTACAATGAGCAGTTCTTC.

This clone was counted a few times. The rearrangement links TRBV7-9 to TRBJ1-1; tentatively, D is TRBD1 (6 bases). This CDR3 region has 14 residues. Looked up from germline, CDR1 is SEHNR and CDR2 is FQNEAQ (reference sequence). The V and J ends lost 3 bases and 4 bases respectively, with 12 bases between them. CDR3 bases: TGTGCCAGCAGCTTGGGGGGGCGCGGCACTGAAGCTTTCTTT. It is translated as CASSLGGRGTEAFF.

The rearrangement links TRBV18 to TRBJ2-7; D unresolved. This CDR3 is built from 14 residues. V was pared by 3 bases and J by 4 bases, with 13 bases between. CDR1 is KGHSH and CDR2 is LQKENI in the germline V gene. CDR3 nucleotides: TGTGCCAGCTCACCCACAGTATCTCTATACGAGCAGTACTTC. It specifies CASSPTVSLYEQYF.

The V and J genes are TRBV27 and TRBJ2-6; 8 positions match TRBD1. The ends lost 5 bases at V and 1 base at J; junction bases unmatched: 7. This CDR3 spans 17 amino acids. CDR1 is MNHEY, CDR2 SMNVEV, per germline (reference sequence). Written as DNA, the CDR3 is TGTGCCAGCAGTATTGGGACAGGTCGGTCTGGGGCCAACGTCCTGACTTTC. Encoded protein: CASSIGTGRSGANVLTF.

With respect to this clone: Different DNA sequences within this sample yield the same CDR3. J is TRBJ2-7 and V is TRBV5-1; a weak D match, TRBD1 (6 bases). Per the germline V gene, CDR1 is SGHRS and CDR2 is YFSETQ. The ends were cut back, 0 bases at V and 3 bases at J, with 10 bases in the middle. The CDR3 spans 14 residues. The chain's CDR3 is CASSLDREFYEQYF. The CDR3 nucleotides read TGCGCCAGCAGCTTGGACAGGGAGTTCTACGAGCAGTACTTC.

The chain couples TRBV15 to TRBJ1-6, with 10 bases fitting TRBD1. Trimming took 3 bases from V and 9 from J; bases not matched to a gene: 5. The germline CDR1 and CDR2 sequences are LNHNV and YYDKDF (reference sequence). This CDR3 is built from 15 residues. The CDR3 region is CATSSKGQGSSPLHF. The DNA for the CDR3 is TGTGCCACCAGCAGTAAGGGACAGGGGAGTTCACCCCTCCACTTT.

This chain links TRBV15 with TRBJ2-7; no reliable D call. The CDR3 has 12 amino acids. Germline values: CDR1 LNHNV, CDR2 YYDKDF (reference sequence). Deletions cut 5 bases from V and 3 bases from J, with 8 bases between. The CDR3 bases are TGTGCCACCAGCCACAGAGACTACGAGCAGTACTTC. Its protein product is CATSHRDYEQYF.